Following are 5 T cell receptor beta chains from one sample sequenced in a study of T-cell reconstitution after alpha-beta-depleted transplantation in children. Library preparation (for TCRbeta) was performed with unique molecular identifiers. TCRdb used MiXCR to reprocess the PCR reads, holding one entry per CDR3 protein. This sample yields some 590,000 distinct CDR3 sequences, of which roughly a tenth are seen a single time; 3.5% to 5% belongs to the top ten. Sequences were derived from PBMCs from the stem cell graft donor, sampled from the stem cell graft. All receptors derive from a human donor who donated a stem cell graft to a child with acute myeloid leukemia.

This clonotype was seen many times. J is TRBJ2-1 and V is TRBV29-1; 8 bases are shared with TRBD2. The CDR3 consists of 14 residues. The V gene's germline CDR1 is SQVTM and CDR2 ANQGSEA. V shed 4 bases, J shed 4 bases, and the junction held 6 bases outside the gene matches. The CDR3 protein is CSVVRTSYYNEQFF. DNA for the CDR3: TGCAGCGTTGTTCGGACTAGCTATTACAATGAGCAGTTCTTC.

This clonotype was seen more than once but under ten times. V is TRBV6-2 or TRBV6-3 and J is TRBJ2-7; TRBD2 matches at 8 bases. V lost 4 bases, J lost 2 bases, and 4 bases stayed unmatched. CDR3 size: 14 residues. Germline CDR1 reads MNHEY; CDR2 reads SVGEGT. For the CDR3, the DNA is TGTGCCAGCAGTTTTCCGGGAGGGCCCTACGAGCAGTACTTC. Translated, it gives CASSFPGGPYEQYF.

V is TRBV29-1 and J is TRBJ2-1, with D tentatively TRBD2 (5 bases). The V and J ends lost 4 bases and 7 bases respectively, with 8 bases between them. This CDR3 has 11 amino acids. The germline V gene has CDR1 SQVTM and CDR2 ANQGSEA. The CDR3 nucleotides read TGCAGCGTTGGACTAAATAATGAGCAGTTCTTC. This sequence encodes CSVGLNNEQFF.

The chain is built from TRBV12-3 or TRBV12-4 and TRBJ1-2; the D gene is possibly TRBD1 (6 bases). V gave up 6 bases and J gave up 3 bases, with 20 bases separating them. The CDR3 consists of 16 residues. CDR3 residues: CASRRPPEQGDYGYTF. The CDR3 coding sequence is TGTGCCAGCAGACGGCCGCCGGAACAGGGAGACTATGGCTACACCTTC.

The chain joins TRBV29-1 to TRBJ1-1; possible D gene TRBD1, 5 bases. Trimming stripped 4 bases from V and 3 bases from J, with 15 bases between. The germline V gene encodes CDR1 SQVTM and CDR2 ANQGSEA. CDR3 size: 14 residues. The CDR3 protein is CSVVSWGSDTEAFF. CDR3 sequence (DNA): TGCAGCGTTGTTTCTTGGGGGAGTGACACTGAAGCTTTCTTT.